A single sample gave rise to the 13 T cell receptor beta chains below, sequenced in a study of T-cell memory formation after mild COVID-19. TCRdb used MiXCR to reprocess the 5' RACE reads, holding one entry per CDR3 protein. There are 350,000 to 500,000 distinct CDR3 sequences in the sample; over 15% occur only once, and roughly 8.4% lies in the top ten. The source material was PBMCs or a T cell subset sorted from them (not recorded which). These receptors originate from an adult woman who had mild COVID-19 (a few samples of this study predate the infection). Cell type and time point are not known.

This chain connects TRBV3-1 to TRBJ2-7; no clear D. Germline lookup yields CDR1 LGHDT and CDR2 YNNKEL (reference sequence). The CDR3 sequence is 14 residues long. Trimming took 4 bases from V and 4 from J, leaving 14 bases between them. The DNA for the CDR3 is TGTGCCAGCAGCCCGGAGACAACCTCTTACGAGCAGTACTTC. Protein sequence: CASSPETTSYEQYF.

The V call is TRBV12-3 or TRBV12-4, the J call TRBJ2-3; 10 nucleotides match TRBD2. There are 14 residues in the CDR3. After removal of 5 bases from V and 4 bases from J, the junction contained 3 bases not matched to a gene. CDR3 sequence (DNA): TGTGCCAGCAGTCGTAGCGGGGGGCCAGATACGCAGTATTTT. This codes for CASSRSGGPDTQYF.

This clonotype was detected a few times. V is TRBV7-8 and J is TRBJ1-2; D remains ambiguous. This CDR3 spans 13 amino acids. Germline lookup yields CDR1 SGHVS and CDR2 FQNEAQ. V lost 0 bases and J 5 bases, leaving 7 bases between the germline ends. CDR3 in amino acids: CASSLADHYGYTF. In DNA form, the CDR3 reads TGTGCCAGCAGCTTAGCAGACCATTATGGCTACACCTTC.

This clonotype has ten or more counts. V is TRBV11-2 and J is TRBJ2-1, with TRBD2 identical over 11 bases. CDR1 and CDR2 from the germline V gene are SGHAT and FQNNGV. This CDR3 is built from 16 residues. V lost 5 bases to trimming and J lost 6 bases; unmatched junction nucleotides: 9. As DNA, the CDR3 is TGTGCCAGCAGCCCGTTAGCGGGGGGGCAATCCAATGAGCAGTTCTTC. This codes for CASSPLAGGQSNEQFF.

This clonotype was detected a few times. This chain joins TRBV24-1 and TRBJ2-1; the D call may be TRBD1 or TRBD2 (7 bases each). The CDR3 runs to 13 residues. Germline V CDR1 and CDR2: KGHDR, SFDVKD. V dropped 5 bases and J dropped 7 bases, with 11 bases sitting between them. The DNA for the CDR3 is TGTGCCACCAGTGGACAGGGAGGGAATGAGCAGTTCTTC. Its protein product is CATSGQGGNEQFF.

The chain employs TRBV9 and TRBJ2-7; D possibly uses TRBD1 or TRBD2 (6 bases each). Trimming removed 0 bases from V and 5 bases from J, with 15 bases in between. The length of the CDR3 is 15 residues. The germline V gene encodes CDR1 SGDLS and CDR2 YYNGEE. The DNA for the CDR3 is TGTGCCAGCAGCGTAGCACGGGGGCTCCCGGACGAGCAGTACTTC. Its translation: CASSVARGLPDEQYF.

This clonotype came up a few times. The chain joins TRBV20-1 to TRBJ2-5; 7 bases fit TRBD2. After removal of 0 bases from V and 7 bases from J, the junction contained 5 bases not matched to a gene. CDR3 length equals 13 residues. In germline, CDR1 is DFQATT, CDR2 SNEGSKA (reference sequence). For the CDR3, the DNA is TGCAGTGCTAGAGATGGCGGGAGTGTGACCCAGTACTTC. Amino acid sequence: CSARDGGSVTQYF.

This clonotype turned up a few times. The chain is built from TRBV5-6 and TRBJ1-1; 8 bases fit TRBD1. CDR1 and CDR2 (germline): SGHDT, YYEEEE. J gave up 4 bases and V 4 bases, and 3 bases lay outside the gene matches. The CDR3 is 13 amino acids. CDR3 in DNA: TGTGCCAGCAGCAGCAGGGGGCCCACTGAAGCTTTCTTT. It is translated as CASSSRGPTEAFF.

This clonotype was counted only a few times. Germline is not matched at one junction end, which may reflect a read error. Here the CDR3 reads CASSLRDPDVQPQHF. In DNA, the CDR3 is TGTGCAAGCAGCTTGAGGGACCCCGATGTTCAGCCCCAGCATTTT. The V gene is TRBV5-5, the J gene TRBJ1-5; the D gene is possibly TRBD1 (5 bases). Looked up from germline, CDR1 is SGHKS and CDR2 is YYEKEE (reference sequence). CDR3 length equals 15 residues.

This clonotype has more than one count but fewer than ten. This rearrangement joins TRBV5-1 to TRBJ2-3; 7 positions match TRBD1. Trimming removed 7 bases from V and 3 bases from J; junction bases left unmatched: 8. There are 14 residues in the CDR3. CDR1 is SGHRS, CDR2 YFSETQ, per germline. The CDR3 DNA follows: TGCGCCAGCCTCGAGGGGGCTTCAACAGATACGCAGTATTTT. Amino acids: CASLEGASTDTQYF.

This clonotype showed up just a few times. The V gene is TRBV20-1, the J gene TRBJ1-5; 8 bases are a match to TRBD1. Germline CDR1 DFQATT, CDR2 SNEGSKA (reference sequence). This CDR3 contains 14 residues. With V trimmed by 4 bases and J by 2 bases, 4 bases remained unmatched. The DNA of the CDR3 is TGCAGTGCTACGACAGGGGCCGGCAATCAGCCCCAGCATTTT. Its translation is CSATTGAGNQPQHF.

This chain uses TRBV4-1 with TRBJ2-7; weak D call: TRBD1 (5 bases). CDR1 is MGHRA, CDR2 YSYEKL, per germline. The CDR3 runs to 17 residues. V was clipped by 1 base and J by 2 bases, with 18 bases between them. This CDR3 is CASSQVGRSRTTYEQYF. The CDR3 DNA is TGCGCCAGCAGCCAAGTAGGACGGAGCAGGACAACCTACGAGCAGTACTTC.

The genes are TRBV7-9 and TRBJ2-1; TRBD1 might be the D (5 bases). The CDR3 sequence is 18 residues long. The V gene's germline CDR1 is SEHNR and CDR2 FQNEAQ (reference sequence). Trimming took 0 bases from V and 5 from J, leaving 20 bases between them. CDR3 sequence (DNA): TGTGCCAGCAGCTTAGCGGGGCGGTGGCAGGGTAGGGACAATGAGCAGTTCTTC. Encoded protein: CASSLAGRWQGRDNEQFF.